This TCR beta chain was recovered during a study of cytomegalovirus exposure and HLA in healthy donors. PCR involved 60 Vbeta and 13 Jbeta primers. Original methodology: Some 10 million of 65 million to 95 million unique TCR beta chains were shared, per a later count. Data came from immunoSEQ multiplex PCR; TCRdb stores just in-frame clones and leaves some out. That table furnishes V, J and clone size, whereas the DNA furnished D and trimming. The table lists approximately 97,000 clones, approximately 87% of them singletons. Germline loops: CDR1 SGDLS, CDR2 YYNGEE. This CDR3 is built from 13 residues. After removal of 7 bases from V and 7 bases from J, the junction contained 10 bases not matched to a gene.

The rearrangement links TRBV9 to TRBJ1-2; 7 bases are shared with TRBD1. The TCR originated in a man between 35 and 55 years old in good health and CMV-seronegative. The specimen was PBMCs. The CDR3 loop is CASLGGLPRGYTF. In DNA form, the CDR3 reads TGTGCCAGCCTAGGGGGCCTTCCCCGTGGCTACACCTTC.